The 22 T cell receptor beta chains listed next were all sequenced from one sample in a study of T-cell memory formation after mild COVID-19. TCRdb passed the 5' RACE reads through MiXCR, listing each CDR3 protein once. This table holds about 84,000 distinct CDR3 sequences, roughly 14% found once. Sequencing used PBMCs or a T cell subset sorted from them (not recorded which). The receptor set was obtained from an adult woman who had mild COVID-19 (a few samples of this study predate the infection). Cell type and time point are not known.

V and J are TRBV4-3 and TRBJ2-1, with TRBD2 matching over 10 bases. V gave up 0 bases and J gave up 4 bases; unmatched junction bases: 6. Germline lookup yields CDR1 LGHNA and CDR2 YSLEER. This CDR3 has 17 residues. CDR3 loop: CASSQDGRTSGYNEQFF. CDR3 sequence (DNA): TGCGCCAGCAGCCAAGATGGCAGGACTAGCGGTTACAATGAGCAGTTCTTC.

The V and J genes are TRBV29-1 and TRBJ2-3, with D perhaps given as TRBD1 or TRBD2 (6 bases each). V lost 5 bases, J lost 5 bases, and 17 bases lay in between. The germline V gene encodes CDR1 SQVTM and CDR2 ANQGSEA. This CDR3 is 14 amino acids long. CDR3 amino acids: CSVPGDLARDTQYF. In DNA, the CDR3 is TGCAGCGTTCCAGGGGATCTAGCGAGAGATACGCAGTATTTT.

This clonotype was observed a handful of times. The rearrangement uses TRBV7-8 and TRBJ2-3, with TRBD2 matching 12 bases. Germline V gene lookup returns CDR1 SGHVS and CDR2 FQNEAQ. V shed 4 bases and J 0 bases; nucleotides not matched to a gene: 14. CDR3 length equals 20 residues. The CDR3 DNA is TGTGCCAGCAGCTCCGTCCCACTAGCGGGGGGTCGCACTAGCACAGATACGCAGTATTTT. Translated, it gives CASSSVPLAGGRTSTDTQYF.

This chain connects TRBV29-1 to TRBJ2-5; no clear D gene. V gave up 0 bases and J gave up 3 bases, with 23 bases separating them. The CDR3 covers 18 residues. CDR1 and CDR2 (germline): SQVTM, ANQGSEA. This chain's CDR3 is CSVEDTGWGNALEETQYF. DNA for the CDR3: TGCAGCGTTGAAGACACCGGTTGGGGTAACGCCTTAGAAGAGACCCAGTACTTC.

This clonotype was detected only a few times. The chain links TRBV9 to TRBJ1-1; the match to TRBD1 covers 7 bases. Germline V CDR1 and CDR2: SGDLS, YYNGEE. The CDR3 contains 16 residues. V was clipped by 0 bases and J by 1 base; unmatched bases: 6. CDR3 sequence: CASSVAPDRKNTEAFF. DNA of the CDR3: TGTGCCAGCAGCGTAGCCCCGGACAGGAAGAACACTGAAGCTTTCTTT.

This clonotype was recorded a few times. The rearrangement links TRBV9 to TRBJ1-3; tentatively, D is TRBD1 (5 bases). V was trimmed by 3 bases and J by 0 bases, leaving 13 bases between them. Germline CDR1 and CDR2: SGDLS and YYNGEE. The CDR3 is 16 amino acids. The CDR3 DNA is TGTGCCAGCAGCGCCGGGGACTTTATCTCTGGAAACACCATATATTTT. As protein: CASSAGDFISGNTIYF.

This clonotype was seen many times. J is TRBJ2-3 and V is TRBV20-1; 9 bases line up with TRBD2. V shed 1 base and J 3 bases; nucleotides not matched to a gene: 8. The CDR3 is made up of 16 amino acids. In germline, CDR1 is DFQATT, CDR2 SNEGSKA (reference sequence). The chain's CDR3 is CSARATASGETDTQYF. In nucleotides, the CDR3 is TGCAGTGCTAGAGCTACGGCTAGCGGGGAAACAGATACGCAGTATTTT.

The chain uses TRBV12-3 or TRBV12-4 and TRBJ2-1; D is possibly TRBD2 (6 bases). Trimming shortened V by 6 bases and J by 3 bases, and 18 bases separated the two germline ends. This CDR3 comprises 16 residues. CDR3 in DNA: TGTGCCAGCAGAGCCGAGACTGGCGGGAACTACAATGAGCAGTTCTTC. The encoded protein is CASRAETGGNYNEQFF.

The chain couples TRBV12-3 or TRBV12-4 to TRBJ1-2; 7 bases fit TRBD1. With V trimmed by 6 bases and J by 6 bases, 16 bases remained unmatched. This CDR3 has 16 residues. DNA for the CDR3: TGTGCCAGCAGCCAAACCTACAATACAGGGGAGAATGGCTACACCTTC. Translation gives CASSQTYNTGENGYTF.

V usage is TRBV10-3 and J usage is TRBJ2-1, with 13 nucleotides matching TRBD2. V trimming: 1 base; J trimming: 7 bases; junction bases outside the gene matches: 4. CDR1 is ENHRY and CDR2 is SYGVKD in the germline V gene. The CDR3 runs 16 residues. The CDR3 spells CAISEYGTSGVNEQFF. The CDR3 nucleotides read TGTGCCATCAGTGAGTACGGGACTAGCGGGGTGAATGAGCAGTTCTTC.

This clonotype was detected only a few times. This sequence joins TRBV4-2 and TRBJ2-1, with 7 positions matching TRBD2. Per the germline V gene, CDR1 is LGHNA and CDR2 is YNFKEQ. V lost 0 bases, J lost 5 bases, and 7 bases stayed unmatched. This CDR3 contains 16 residues. DNA for the CDR3: TGTGCCAGCAGCCAAGATGGGGGGGGGAGTAACAATGAGCAGTTCTTC. As protein: CASSQDGGGSNNEQFF.

This clonotype was found many times. The chain carries TRBV20-1 and TRBJ2-7; tentative D call: TRBD2 (6 bases). V lost 5 bases, J lost 2 bases, and 19 bases lay in between. The CDR3 has 15 amino acids. CDR1 and CDR2 (germline): DFQATT, SNEGSKA (reference sequence). CDR3 DNA: TGCAGTGCTGGCTCCGATTCGGGAGCCCCCTACGAGCAGTACTTC. Its translation: CSAGSDSGAPYEQYF.

The CDR3 sequence: CAWTQGQGLRAQYF. In nucleotides, the CDR3 is TGTGCCTGGACACAGGGACAGGGCCTGCGGGCCCAGTACTTC. The chain combines TRBV30 with TRBJ2-5, with TRBD1 matching 9 bases. V dropped 4 bases and J dropped 9; count of bases not matched to a gene: 12. The CDR3 spans 14 residues. Germline lookup yields CDR1 GTSNPN and CDR2 SVGIG (reference sequence).

There are a few counts of this clonotype. This chain joins TRBV7-9 and TRBJ2-1; maybe TRBD2 (5 bases). In germline, CDR1 is SEHNR, CDR2 FQNEAQ (reference sequence). V was trimmed by 0 bases and J by 14 bases, leaving 20 bases between them. The CDR3 runs 15 residues. DNA for the CDR3: TGTGCCAGCAGCTTAGCGACTTCCGGACTTCCCCGGGAGTTCTTC. This encodes CASSLATSGLPREFF.

Only a few counts were recorded for this clonotype. The chain employs TRBV15 and TRBJ2-3, with D perhaps assigned TRBD1 or TRBD2 (6 bases each). Trimming pared 0 bases from V and 4 bases from J, leaving 11 bases between. CDR1 and CDR2 from the germline V gene are LNHNV and YYDKDF (reference sequence). The CDR3 contains 15 residues. The CDR3 region is CATSREGRGPDTQYF. Here the CDR3 DNA reads TGTGCCACCAGCAGAGAAGGCCGGGGGCCAGATACGCAGTATTTT.

This clonotype was observed many times. One end of the junction varies from germline; a read error may be responsible. The gene calls are TRBV7-7 and TRBJ2-1, with D perhaps assigned TRBD1 or TRBD2 (6 bases each). CDR1 SSHAT and CDR2 FNYEAQ come from the germline V gene (reference sequence). This CDR3 spans 13 amino acids. CDR3 residues: CASSLEGGDEQFF. CDR3 sequence (DNA): TGTGCTAGCAGCTTGGAGGGGGGAGATGAGCAGTTCTTC.

The table lists this clonotype with a few counts. The chain employs TRBV5-1 and TRBJ2-1; D is undetermined. CDR3 length: 17 residues. Germline CDR1 and CDR2: SGHRS and YFSETQ. V was trimmed by 4 bases and J by 3 bases, leaving 20 bases between them. Here the CDR3 DNA reads TGCGCCAGCAGCCTCCCCCTGATGGGGTCGAACTACAATGAGCAGTTCTTC. Translation gives CASSLPLMGSNYNEQFF.

This clonotype was detected only a few times. The V and J genes are TRBV9 and TRBJ2-1; TRBD2 matches 7 bases. Trimming cost V 4 bases and J 9 bases; bases outside gene matches: 4. Germline CDR1 SGDLS, CDR2 YYNGEE. CDR3 length equals 12 residues. CDR3 nucleotide sequence: TGTGCCAGCAGCAAAGGCGGGGGTGAGCAGTTCTTC. This gives the protein CASSKGGGEQFF.

This clonotype was counted only a few times. As DNA, the CDR3 is TGCGCCAGCAGCCAAGATGCGGGGGGAAGGCAGCCCCAGCATTTT. Residues: CASSQDAGGRQPQHF. The chain joins TRBV4-3 to TRBJ1-5; D may be TRBD1 (5 bases). V lost 0 bases and J 7 bases, leaving 13 bases between the germline ends. Germline V lookup: CDR1 LGHNA, CDR2 YSLEER. The CDR3 sequence is 15 residues long.

This clonotype was counted a few times. This chain links TRBV29-1 with TRBJ2-7; no definite D call. The germline V and J ends were trimmed by 5 bases and 3 bases, with 14 bases remaining between them. CDR1 is SQVTM, CDR2 ANQGSEA, per germline. This CDR3 is built from 13 residues. The CDR3 nucleotides read TGCAGCGTTCTAGTCCAGGTAAACTACGAGCAGTACTTC. This encodes CSVLVQVNYEQYF.

The chain joins TRBV5-1 to TRBJ2-2; TRBD2 matches 8 bases. CDR3 size: 16 residues. Germline lookup yields CDR1 SGHRS and CDR2 YFSETQ. V was pared by 0 bases and J by 4 bases, with 5 bases of the junction left unmatched. The CDR3 loop is CASSLASGGSTGELFF. DNA for the CDR3: TGCGCCAGCAGCTTGGCCAGCGGGGGATCCACCGGGGAGCTGTTTTTT.

This clonotype was observed a handful of times. This chain connects TRBV7-9 to TRBJ2-5; 8 bases align to TRBD1. The V gene's germline CDR1 is SEHNR and CDR2 FQNEAQ (reference sequence). V shed 5 bases and J 5 bases; nucleotides not matched to a gene: 16. The length of the CDR3 is 17 residues. CDR3 region: CASSLYRGTGWRETQYF. The CDR3 DNA is TGTGCCAGCAGCCTTTACCGTGGGACAGGCTGGCGGGAGACCCAGTACTTC.